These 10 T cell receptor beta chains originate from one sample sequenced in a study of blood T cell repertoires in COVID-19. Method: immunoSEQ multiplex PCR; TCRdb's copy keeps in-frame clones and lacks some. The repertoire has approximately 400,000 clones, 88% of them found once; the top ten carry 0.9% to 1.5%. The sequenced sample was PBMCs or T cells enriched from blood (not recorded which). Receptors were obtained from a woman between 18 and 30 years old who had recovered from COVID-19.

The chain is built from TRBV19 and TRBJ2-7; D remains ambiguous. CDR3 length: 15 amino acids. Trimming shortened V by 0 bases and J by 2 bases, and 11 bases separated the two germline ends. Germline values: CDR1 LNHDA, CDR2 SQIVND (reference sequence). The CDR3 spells CASSIDQGVAYEQYF. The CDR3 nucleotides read TGTGCCAGTAGTATAGATCAAGGAGTAGCCTACGAGCAGTACTTC.

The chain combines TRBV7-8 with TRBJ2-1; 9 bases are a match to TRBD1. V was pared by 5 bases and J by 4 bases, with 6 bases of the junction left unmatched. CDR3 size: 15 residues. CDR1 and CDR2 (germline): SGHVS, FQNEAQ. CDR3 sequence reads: CASSNRDRAYNEQFF. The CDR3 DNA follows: TGTGCCAGCAGCAACCGGGACAGGGCTTACAATGAGCAGTTCTTC.

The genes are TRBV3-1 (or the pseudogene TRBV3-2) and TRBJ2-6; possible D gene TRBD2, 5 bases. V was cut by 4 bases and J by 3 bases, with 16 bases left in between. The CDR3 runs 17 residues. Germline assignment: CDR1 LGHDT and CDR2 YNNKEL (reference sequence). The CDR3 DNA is TGTGCCAGCAGCCCCTTGAGAGGGCCGGGTGGGGCCAACGTCCTGACTTTC. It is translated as CASSPLRGPGGANVLTF.

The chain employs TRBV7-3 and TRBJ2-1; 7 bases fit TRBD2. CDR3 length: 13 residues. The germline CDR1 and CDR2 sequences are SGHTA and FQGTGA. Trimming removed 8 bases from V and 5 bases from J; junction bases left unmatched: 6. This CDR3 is CASSGSGNNEQFF. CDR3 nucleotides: TGTGCCAGCTCCGGGAGCGGGAACAATGAGCAGTTCTTC.

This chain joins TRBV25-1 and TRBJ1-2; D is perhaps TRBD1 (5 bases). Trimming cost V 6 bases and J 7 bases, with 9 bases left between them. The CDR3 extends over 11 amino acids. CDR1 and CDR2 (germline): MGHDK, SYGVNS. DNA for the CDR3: TGTGCCAGCAGCCTGGGGGGTGGCTACACCTTC. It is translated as CASSLGGGYTF.

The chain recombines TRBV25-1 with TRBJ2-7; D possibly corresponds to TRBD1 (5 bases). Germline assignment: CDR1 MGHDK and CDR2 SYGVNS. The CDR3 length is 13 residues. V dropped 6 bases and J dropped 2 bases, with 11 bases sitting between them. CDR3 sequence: CASRGTGTYEQYF. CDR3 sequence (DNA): TGTGCCAGCAGGGGTACAGGAACCTACGAGCAGTACTTC.

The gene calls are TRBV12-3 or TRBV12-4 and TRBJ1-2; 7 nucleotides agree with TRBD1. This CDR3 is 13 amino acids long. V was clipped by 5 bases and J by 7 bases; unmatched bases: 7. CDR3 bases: TGTGCCAGCAGTACTCAGACAGGGTTTGGCTACACCTTC. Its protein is CASSTQTGFGYTF.

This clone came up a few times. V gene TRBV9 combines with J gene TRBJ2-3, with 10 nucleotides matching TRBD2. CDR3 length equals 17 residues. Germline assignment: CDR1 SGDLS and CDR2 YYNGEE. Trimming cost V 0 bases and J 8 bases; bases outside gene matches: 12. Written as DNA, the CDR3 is TGTGCCAGCAGCGTAGCTGCAACTAGCGGGGCGCAGGGTACGCAGTATTTT. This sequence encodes CASSVAATSGAQGTQYF.

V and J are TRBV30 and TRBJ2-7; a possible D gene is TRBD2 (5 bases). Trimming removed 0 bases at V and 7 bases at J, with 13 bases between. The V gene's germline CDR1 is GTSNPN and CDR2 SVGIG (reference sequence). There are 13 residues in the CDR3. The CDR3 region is CAWSVIALGEQYF. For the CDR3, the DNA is TGTGCCTGGAGTGTAATAGCGCTGGGGGAGCAGTACTTC. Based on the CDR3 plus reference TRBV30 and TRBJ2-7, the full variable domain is SQTIHQWPATLVQPVGSPLSLECTVEGTSNPNLYWYRQAAGRGLQLLFYSVGIGQISSEVPQNLSASRPQDRQFILSSKKLLLSDSGFYLCAWSVIALGEQYFGPGTRLTVT.

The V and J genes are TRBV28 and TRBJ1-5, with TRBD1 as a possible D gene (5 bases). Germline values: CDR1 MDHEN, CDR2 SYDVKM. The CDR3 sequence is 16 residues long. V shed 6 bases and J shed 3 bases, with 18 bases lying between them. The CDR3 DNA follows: TGTGCCAGCAGGAGGATCGGGACTGCTCCCAATCAGCCCCAGCATTTT. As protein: CASRRIGTAPNQPQHF.